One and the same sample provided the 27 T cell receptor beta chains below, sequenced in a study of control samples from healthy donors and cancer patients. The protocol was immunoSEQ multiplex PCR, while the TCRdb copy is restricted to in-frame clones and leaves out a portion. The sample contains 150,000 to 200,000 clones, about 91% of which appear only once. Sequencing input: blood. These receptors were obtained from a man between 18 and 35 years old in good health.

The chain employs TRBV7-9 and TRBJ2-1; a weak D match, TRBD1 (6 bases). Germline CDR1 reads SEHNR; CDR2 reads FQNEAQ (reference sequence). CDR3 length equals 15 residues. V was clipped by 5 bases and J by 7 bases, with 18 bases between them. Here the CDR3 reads CASSPAQGRRNEQFF. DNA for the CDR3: TGTGCCAGCAGCCCCGCGCAGGGGCGCAGGAATGAGCAGTTCTTC. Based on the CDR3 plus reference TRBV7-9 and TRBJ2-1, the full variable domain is DTGVSQNPRHKITKRGQNVTFRCDPISEHNRLYWYRQTLGQGPEFLTYFQNEAQLEKSRLLSDRFSAERPKGSFSTLEIQRTEQGDSAMYLCASSPAQGRRNEQFFGPGTRLTVL.

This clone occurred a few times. CDR3: CSVEAARSSYNEQFF. DNA for the CDR3: TGCAGCGTTGAAGCAGCCCGGTCCTCCTACAATGAGCAGTTCTTC. The rearrangement uses TRBV29-1 and TRBJ2-1; D ambiguous. This CDR3 is 15 amino acids long. Germline CDR1 and CDR2: SQVTM and ANQGSEA. Trimming took 1 base from V and 0 from J, leaving 10 bases between them.

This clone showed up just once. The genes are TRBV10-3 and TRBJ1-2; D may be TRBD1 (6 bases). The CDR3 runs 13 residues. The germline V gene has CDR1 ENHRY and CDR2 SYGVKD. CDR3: CAAKGGMIYGYTF. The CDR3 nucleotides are TGTGCGGCAAAGGGGGGGATGATATATGGCTACACCTTC.

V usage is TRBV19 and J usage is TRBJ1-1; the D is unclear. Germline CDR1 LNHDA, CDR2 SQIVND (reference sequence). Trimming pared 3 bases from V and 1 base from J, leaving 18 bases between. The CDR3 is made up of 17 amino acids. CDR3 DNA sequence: TGTGCCAGTAGTATCGGAGCATGGAAAGGCCGGAACACTGAAGCTTTCTTT. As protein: CASSIGAWKGRNTEAFF.

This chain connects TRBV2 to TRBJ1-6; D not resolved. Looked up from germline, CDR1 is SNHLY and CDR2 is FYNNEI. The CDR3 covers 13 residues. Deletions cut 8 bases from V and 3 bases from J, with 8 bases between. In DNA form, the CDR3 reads TGTGCCAGCGGGTACGGCTATAATTCACCCCTCCACTTT. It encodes CASGYGYNSPLHF.

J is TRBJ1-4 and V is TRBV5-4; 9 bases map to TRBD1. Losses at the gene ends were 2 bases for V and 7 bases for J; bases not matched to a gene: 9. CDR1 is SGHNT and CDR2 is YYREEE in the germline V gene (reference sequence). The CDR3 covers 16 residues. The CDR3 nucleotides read TGTGCCAGCAGCTTCGCTACAGGGGGCGAAAGTGAAAAACTGTTTTTT. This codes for CASSFATGGESEKLFF. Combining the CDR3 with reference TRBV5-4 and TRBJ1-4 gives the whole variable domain ETGVTQSPTHLIKTRGQQVTLRCSSQSGHNTVSWYQQALGQGPQFIFQYYREEENGRGNFPPRFSGLQFPNYSSELNVNALELDDSALYLCASSFATGGESEKLFFGSGTQLSVL.

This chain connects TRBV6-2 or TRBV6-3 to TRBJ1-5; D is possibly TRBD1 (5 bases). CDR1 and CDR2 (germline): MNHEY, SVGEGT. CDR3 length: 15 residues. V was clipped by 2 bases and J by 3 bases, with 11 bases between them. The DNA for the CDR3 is TGTGCCAGCAGTTACCGGGGCAGTTACAATCAGCCCCAGCATTTT. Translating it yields CASSYRGSYNQPQHF.

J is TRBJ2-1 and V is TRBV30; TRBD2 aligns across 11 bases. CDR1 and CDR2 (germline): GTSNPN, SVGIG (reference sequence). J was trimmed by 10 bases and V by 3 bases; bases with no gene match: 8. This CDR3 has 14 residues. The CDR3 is CAWRLAGATGEQFF. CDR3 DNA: TGTGCCTGGAGACTAGCGGGGGCCACGGGAGAGCAGTTCTTC.

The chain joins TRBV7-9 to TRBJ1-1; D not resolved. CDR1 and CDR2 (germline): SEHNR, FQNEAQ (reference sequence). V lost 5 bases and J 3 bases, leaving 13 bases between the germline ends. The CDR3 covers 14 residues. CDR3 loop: CASSRGQVDTEAFF. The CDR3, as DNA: TGTGCCAGCAGCCGCGGGCAGGTAGACACTGAAGCTTTCTTT.

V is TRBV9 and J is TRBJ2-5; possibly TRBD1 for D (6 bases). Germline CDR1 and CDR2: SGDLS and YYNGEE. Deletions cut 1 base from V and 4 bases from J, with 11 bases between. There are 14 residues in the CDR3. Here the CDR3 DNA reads TGTGCCAGCAGCGTATCATCAGGGGCAGAGACCCAGTACTTC. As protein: CASSVSSGAETQYF.

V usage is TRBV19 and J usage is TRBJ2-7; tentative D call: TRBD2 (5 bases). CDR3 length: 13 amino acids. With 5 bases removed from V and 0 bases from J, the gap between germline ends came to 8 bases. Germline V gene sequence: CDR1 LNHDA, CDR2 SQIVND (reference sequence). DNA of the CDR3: TGTGCCAGTAGTGCGGGTCCCTCCTACGAGCAGTACTTC. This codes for CASSAGPSYEQYF.

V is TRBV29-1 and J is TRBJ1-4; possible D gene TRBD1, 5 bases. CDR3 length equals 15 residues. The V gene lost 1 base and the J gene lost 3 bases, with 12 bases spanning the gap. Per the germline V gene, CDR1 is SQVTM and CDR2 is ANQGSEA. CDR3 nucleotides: TGCAGCGTTGAAGTTGTACAGGCTTCTAATGAAAAACTGTTTTTT. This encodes CSVEVVQASNEKLFF.

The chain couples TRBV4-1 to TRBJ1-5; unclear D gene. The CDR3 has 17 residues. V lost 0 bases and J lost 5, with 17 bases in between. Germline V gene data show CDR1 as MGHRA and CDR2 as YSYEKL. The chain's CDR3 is CASSQDDKLYEDQPQHF. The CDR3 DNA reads TGCGCCAGCAGCCAAGACGATAAGTTATACGAGGATCAGCCCCAGCATTTT.

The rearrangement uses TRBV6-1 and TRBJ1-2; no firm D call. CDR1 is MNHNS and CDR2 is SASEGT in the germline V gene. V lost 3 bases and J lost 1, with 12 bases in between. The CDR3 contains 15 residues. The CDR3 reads CASSDQGSLNYGYTF. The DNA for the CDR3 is TGTGCCAGCAGTGACCAAGGCAGCCTTAACTATGGCTACACCTTC.

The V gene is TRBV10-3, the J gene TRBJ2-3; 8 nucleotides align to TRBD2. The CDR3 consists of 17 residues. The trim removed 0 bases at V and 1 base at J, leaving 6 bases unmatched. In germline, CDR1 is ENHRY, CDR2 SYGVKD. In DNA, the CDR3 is TGTGCCATCAGTGAGTCACCACTAGCGGCCCGCACAGATACGCAGTATTTT. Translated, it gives CAISESPLAARTDTQYF.

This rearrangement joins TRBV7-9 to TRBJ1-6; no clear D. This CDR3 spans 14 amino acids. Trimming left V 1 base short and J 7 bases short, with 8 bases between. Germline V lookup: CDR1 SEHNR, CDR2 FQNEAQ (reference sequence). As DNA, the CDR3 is TGTGCCAGCAGCTTAGGGCTAATGAATTCACCCCTCCACTTT. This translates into CASSLGLMNSPLHF.

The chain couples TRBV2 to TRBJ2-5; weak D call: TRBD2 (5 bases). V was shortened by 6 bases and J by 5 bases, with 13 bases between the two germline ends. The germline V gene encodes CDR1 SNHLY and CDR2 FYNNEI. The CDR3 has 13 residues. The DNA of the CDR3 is TGTGCCAGCAGCCGGACTTCGCGGGAGACCCAGTACTTC. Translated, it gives CASSRTSRETQYF.

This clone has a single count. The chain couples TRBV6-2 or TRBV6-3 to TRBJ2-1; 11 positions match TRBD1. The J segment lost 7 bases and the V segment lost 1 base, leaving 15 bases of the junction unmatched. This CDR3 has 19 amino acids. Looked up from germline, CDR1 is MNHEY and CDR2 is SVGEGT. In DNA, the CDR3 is TGTGCCAGCAGTTACTTGAGGGGACAGGGGGTACGGTGGGGGAATGAGCAGTTCTTC. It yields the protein CASSYLRGQGVRWGNEQFF.

CDR3 residues: CASSSQAGVNQPQHF. Written as DNA, the CDR3 is TGTGCCAGCAGCTCCCAGGCTGGAGTCAATCAGCCCCAGCATTTT. The chain joins TRBV28 to TRBJ1-5; D call uncertain. Germline V gene data show CDR1 as MDHEN and CDR2 as SYDVKM. V was shortened by 6 bases and J by 3 bases, with 15 bases between the two germline ends. CDR3 length: 15 residues.

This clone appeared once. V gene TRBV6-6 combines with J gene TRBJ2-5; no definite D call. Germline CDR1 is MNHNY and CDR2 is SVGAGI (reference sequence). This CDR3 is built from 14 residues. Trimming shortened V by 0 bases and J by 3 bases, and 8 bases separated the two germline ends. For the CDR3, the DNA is TGTGCCAGCAGTTACTCGAAGGAGAAAGAGACCCAGTACTTC. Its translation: CASSYSKEKETQYF.

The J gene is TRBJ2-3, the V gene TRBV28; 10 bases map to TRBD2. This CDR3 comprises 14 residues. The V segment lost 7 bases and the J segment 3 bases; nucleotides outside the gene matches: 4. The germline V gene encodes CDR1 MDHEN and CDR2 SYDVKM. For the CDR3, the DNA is TGTGCCAGCAACCAAGCGGGGGGGACAGATACGCAGTATTTT. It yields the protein CASNQAGGTDTQYF. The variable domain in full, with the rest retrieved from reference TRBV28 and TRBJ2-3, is DVKVTQSSRYLVKRTGEKVFLECVQDMDHENMFWYRQDPGLGLRLIYFSYDVKMKEKGDIPEGYSVSREKKERFSLILESASTNQTSMYLCASNQAGGTDTQYFGPGTRLTVL.

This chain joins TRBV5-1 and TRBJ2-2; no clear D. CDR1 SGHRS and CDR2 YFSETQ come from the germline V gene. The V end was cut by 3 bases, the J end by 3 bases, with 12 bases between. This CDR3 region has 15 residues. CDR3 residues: CASSSAGADTGELFF. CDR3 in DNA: TGCGCCAGCAGCTCGGCAGGAGCTGACACCGGGGAGCTGTTTTTT.

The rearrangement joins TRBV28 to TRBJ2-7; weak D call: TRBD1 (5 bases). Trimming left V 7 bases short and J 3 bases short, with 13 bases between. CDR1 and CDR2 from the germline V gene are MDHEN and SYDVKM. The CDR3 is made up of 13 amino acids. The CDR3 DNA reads TGTGCCAGCAAAAGGGGATCTAACTACGAGCAGTACTTC. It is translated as CASKRGSNYEQYF. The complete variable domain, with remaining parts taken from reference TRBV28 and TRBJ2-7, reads DVKVTQSSRYLVKRTGEKVFLECVQDMDHENMFWYRQDPGLGLRLIYFSYDVKMKEKGDIPEGYSVSREKKERFSLILESASTNQTSMYLCASKRGSNYEQYFGPGTRLTVT.

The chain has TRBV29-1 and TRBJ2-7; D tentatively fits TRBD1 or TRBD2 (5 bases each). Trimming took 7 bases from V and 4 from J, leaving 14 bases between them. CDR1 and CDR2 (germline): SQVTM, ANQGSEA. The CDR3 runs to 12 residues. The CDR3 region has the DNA TGCAGCGCTGAGGGACGGGAATACGAGCAGTACTTC. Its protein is CSAEGREYEQYF.

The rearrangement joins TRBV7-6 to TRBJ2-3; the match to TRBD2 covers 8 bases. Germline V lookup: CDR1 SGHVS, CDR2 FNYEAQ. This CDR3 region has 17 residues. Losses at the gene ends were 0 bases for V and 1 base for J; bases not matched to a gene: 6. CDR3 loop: CASSLARAGAGTDTQYF. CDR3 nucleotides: TGTGCCAGCAGCTTAGCCCGAGCGGGAGCGGGCACAGATACGCAGTATTTT.

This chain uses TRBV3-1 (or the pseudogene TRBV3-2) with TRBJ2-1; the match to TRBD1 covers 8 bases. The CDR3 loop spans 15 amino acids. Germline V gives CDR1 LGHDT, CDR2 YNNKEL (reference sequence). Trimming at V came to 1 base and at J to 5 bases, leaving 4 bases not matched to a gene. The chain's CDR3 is CASSQAGTGHNEQFF. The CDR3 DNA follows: TGTGCCAGCAGCCAAGCCGGGACAGGACACAATGAGCAGTTCTTC.

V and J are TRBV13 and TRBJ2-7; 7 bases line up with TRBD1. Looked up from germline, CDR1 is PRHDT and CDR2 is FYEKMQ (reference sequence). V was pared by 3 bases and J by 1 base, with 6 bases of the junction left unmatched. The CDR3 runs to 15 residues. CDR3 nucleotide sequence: TGTGCCAGCAGCTTGAGGGGGCGGCAATCCTACGAGCAGTACTTC. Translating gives CASSLRGRQSYEQYF.